The 3 T cell receptor beta chains below were found in one sample sequenced in a study of T cell responses to AZD1222 COVID-19 vaccine. The repertoire was sequenced with immunoSEQ multiplex PCR; TCRdb's copy has only in-frame clones and lacks some. The table includes roughly 150,000 clones, approximately 90% detected once. The material was peripheral blood, obtained on day 0 of AZD1222 vaccination. The source of these receptors is an adult in good health.

The chain links TRBV5-1 to TRBJ2-7, with TRBD1 identical over 8 bases. Germline assignment: CDR1 SGHRS and CDR2 YFSETQ. The CDR3 extends over 14 amino acids. J was trimmed by 4 bases and V by 2 bases; bases with no gene match: 5. The CDR3 DNA sequence: TGCGCCAGCAGCTTAGGACAGGGTAATTACGAGCAGTACTTC. This gives the protein CASSLGQGNYEQYF.

The chain is built from TRBV5-5 and TRBJ2-3, with 9 bases lining up with TRBD2. Germline CDR1 reads SGHKS; CDR2 reads YYEKEE (reference sequence). V trimming: 2 bases; J trimming: 5 bases; junction bases outside the gene matches: 12. CDR3 length: 17 residues. The CDR3 protein is CASSFAISGRRGDTQYF. The CDR3 coding sequence is TGTGCCAGCAGCTTTGCCATCAGCGGGAGGAGGGGAGATACGCAGTATTTT. Full variable domain (rest looked up from reference TRBV5-5 and TRBJ2-3): DAGVTQSPTHLIKTRGQQVTLRCSPISGHKSVSWYQQVLGQGPQFIFQYYEKEERGRGNFPDRFSARQFPNYSSELNVNALLLGDSALYLCASSFAISGRRGDTQYFGPGTRLTVL.

This rearrangement joins TRBV19 to TRBJ1-3; D is possibly TRBD1 (5 bases). Trimming stripped 6 bases from V and 2 bases from J, with 11 bases between. The CDR3 has 14 residues. The germline CDR1 and CDR2 sequences are LNHDA and SQIVND (reference sequence). CDR3 protein: CASSTAGPGNTIYF. CDR3 nucleotides: TGTGCCAGTAGCACCGCAGGGCCTGGAAACACCATATATTTT. The whole variable domain, remainder taken from reference TRBV19 and TRBJ1-3, is DGGITQSPKYLFRKEGQNVTLSCEQNLNHDAMYWYRQDPGQGLRLIYYSQIVNDFQKGDIAEGYSVSREKKESFPLTVTSAQKNPTAFYLCASSTAGPGNTIYFGEGSWLTVV.